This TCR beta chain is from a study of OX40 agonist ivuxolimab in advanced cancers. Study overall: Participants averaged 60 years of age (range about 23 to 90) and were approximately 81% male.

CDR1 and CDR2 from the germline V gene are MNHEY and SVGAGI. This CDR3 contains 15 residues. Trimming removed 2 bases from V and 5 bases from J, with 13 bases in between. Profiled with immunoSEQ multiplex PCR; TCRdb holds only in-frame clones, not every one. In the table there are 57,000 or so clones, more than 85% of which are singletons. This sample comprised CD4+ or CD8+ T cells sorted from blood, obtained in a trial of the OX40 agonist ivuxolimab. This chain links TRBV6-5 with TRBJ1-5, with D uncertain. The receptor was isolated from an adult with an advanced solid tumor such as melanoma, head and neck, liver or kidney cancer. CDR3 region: CASSYTTGADQPQHF. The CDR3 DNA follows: TGTGCCAGCAGTTACACGACGGGCGCGGATCAGCCCCAGCATTTT.